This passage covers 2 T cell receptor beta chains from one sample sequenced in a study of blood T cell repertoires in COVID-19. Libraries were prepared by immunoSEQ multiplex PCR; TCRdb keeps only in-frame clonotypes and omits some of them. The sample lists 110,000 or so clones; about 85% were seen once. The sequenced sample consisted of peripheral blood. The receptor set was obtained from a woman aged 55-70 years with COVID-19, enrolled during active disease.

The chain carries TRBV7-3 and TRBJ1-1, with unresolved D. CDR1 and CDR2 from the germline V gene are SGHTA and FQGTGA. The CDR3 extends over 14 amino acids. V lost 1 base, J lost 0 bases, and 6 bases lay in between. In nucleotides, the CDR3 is TGTGCCAGCAGCTTAAGAGAGATGAACACTGAAGCTTTCTTT. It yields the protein CASSLREMNTEAFF.

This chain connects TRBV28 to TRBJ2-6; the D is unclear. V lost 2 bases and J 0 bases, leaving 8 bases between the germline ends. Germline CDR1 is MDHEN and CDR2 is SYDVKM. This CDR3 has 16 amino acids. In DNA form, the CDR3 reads TGTGCCAGCAGTTTACGAGGATTCTCTGGGGCCAACGTCCTGACTTTC. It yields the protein CASSLRGFSGANVLTF.